Following are 5 T cell receptor beta chains from one sample sequenced in a study of breast tumors, draining lymph nodes, adjacent tissues. TCRdb ran MiXCR on the multiplex PCR reads and lists one entry per CDR3 protein. This table holds 200,000 to 300,000 distinct CDR3 sequences, under 35% found once. The lymph nodes were axillary draining lymph nodes from breast cancer patients. The sample comprised axillary lymph node tissue. These receptors all come from a female donor with breast cancer. Some clones in this sample may be carry-over from other donors' samples.

This clonotype was counted ten times or more. The chain joins TRBV20-1 to TRBJ2-5, with D unresolved. V lost 2 bases and J 2 bases, leaving 18 bases between the germline ends. The CDR3 covers 16 residues. The germline V gene has CDR1 DFQATT and CDR2 SNEGSKA (reference sequence). CDR3 nucleotides: TGCAGTGCTAGACCTCCCGGGTCCAGGACGCAAGAGACCCAGTACTTC. It encodes CSARPPGSRTQETQYF.

This clonotype was seen only a few times. V is TRBV20-1 and J is TRBJ2-1; D might be TRBD2 (6 bases). CDR3 size: 12 residues. Trimming removed 6 bases from V and 6 bases from J, with 12 bases in between. Germline-derived CDR1 and CDR2 are DFQATT and SNEGSKA (reference sequence). CDR3 bases: TGCAGTGCGACTAGAGAGTGCAATGAGCAGTTCTTC. Its translation: CSATRECNEQFF.

The chain links TRBV5-4 to TRBJ1-2; D is unclear. Trimming pared 4 bases from V and 4 bases from J, leaving 11 bases between. The CDR3 has 13 residues. Germline-derived CDR1 and CDR2 are SGHNT and YYREEE (reference sequence). CDR3 region: CASSLAGSYGYTF. For the CDR3, the DNA is TGTGCCAGCAGCCTAGCGGGAAGCTATGGCTACACCTTC.

This clonotype was observed at least ten times. The J gene is TRBJ1-2, the V gene TRBV5-1, with D uncertain. The CDR3 runs to 15 residues. Germline-derived CDR1 and CDR2 are SGHRS and YFSETQ. Trimming cost V 0 bases and J 6 bases, with 15 bases left between them. The CDR3 spells CASSLVPRGRNGYTF. The CDR3 nucleotides read TGCGCCAGCAGCTTGGTGCCTCGCGGACGGAATGGCTACACCTTC.

The rearrangement joins TRBV9 to TRBJ2-5, with TRBD2 identical over 9 bases. V shed 7 bases, J shed 4 bases, and the junction held 5 bases outside the gene matches. The CDR3 has 13 residues. CDR1 SGDLS and CDR2 YYNGEE come from the germline V gene. The CDR3 here is CASDNSGRETQYF. The CDR3 region has the DNA TGTGCCAGCGATAATAGCGGGAGAGAGACCCAGTACTTC.